The T cell receptor (beta chain) described here comes from a study of cytomegalovirus exposure and HLA in healthy donors. General study points: HLA-A and HLA-B allele assignments for most subjects were reportedly predicted accurately using TCR beta sequences. As a later analysis revealed, the rate of TCR association differed by HLA locus, with DRB1 most and HLA-C fewest.

The CDR3 sequence is 18 residues long. Per the germline V gene, CDR1 is MGHRA and CDR2 is YSYEKL. With 3 bases clipped from V and 2 bases from J, the junction kept 12 bases outside the gene matches. The PCR used 60 Vbeta and 13 Jbeta primers. As handled by the study authors: Approximately 11 million of the 80 million or so unique TCR beta chains counted in a later analysis were shared. Measured with immunoSEQ multiplex PCR; TCRdb has only the in-frame clones, and not every one. The D gene and trimming were derived from the DNA, and the V and J assignments and clone size from that table. The sample lists approximately 160,000 clones; over 70% were seen once. Concerning this clone itself: What it recognizes is unknown.

The rearrangement links TRBV4-1 to TRBJ1-2, with 10 bases lining up with TRBD1. The clonotype comes from a woman aged 50 to 60 in good health and CMV-seropositive. Material: PBMCs. The CDR3 DNA is TGCGCCAGCAGCCATGGGGGGGGACAGGGGAGGCGAAACTATGGCTACACCTTC. Encoded protein: CASSHGGGQGRRNYGYTF.